Listed here are 17 T cell receptor beta chains from one sample, sequenced in a study of T-cell memory formation after mild COVID-19. TCRdb reprocessed the 5' RACE reads with MiXCR, giving one entry per CDR3 protein. The data contain some 70,000 distinct CDR3 sequences, over 15% of them seen just once; the ten biggest clones take up about a third. Sequencing was carried out using PBMCs or a T cell subset sorted from them (not recorded which). The receptors were gathered from an adult woman who had mild COVID-19 (a few samples of this study predate the infection). Cell type and time point are not known.

The J gene is TRBJ1-2, the V gene TRBV29-1, with 8 bases lining up with TRBD1. The CDR3 is 12 residues long. Germline V gene lookup returns CDR1 SQVTM and CDR2 ANQGSEA. DNA for the CDR3: TGCAGTGAACAGACAGGGGACTATGGCTACACCTTC. The encoded protein is CSEQTGDYGYTF.

The genes are TRBV7-2 and TRBJ2-1, with TRBD2 matching 11 bases. Germline lookup yields CDR1 SGHTA and CDR2 FQGNSA. V lost 2 bases and J lost 8; bases outside the gene matches: 14. The CDR3 is made up of 18 amino acids. In DNA, the CDR3 is TGTGCCAGCAGCTTATCGAAGACTAGCGGGATTCGGCGATATGAGCAGTTCTTC. Translation: CASSLSKTSGIRRYEQFF.

This clonotype was observed a handful of times. The rearrangement uses TRBV29-1 and TRBJ1-3; the D is unclear. Germline V gene lookup returns CDR1 SQVTM and CDR2 ANQGSEA. The CDR3 is made up of 11 amino acids. Trimming cost V 6 bases and J 2 bases, with 5 bases left between them. The CDR3 reads CSVVTGNTIYF. The CDR3 bases are TGCAGCGTCGTGACTGGAAACACCATATATTTT.

This clonotype was recorded many times. This rearrangement joins TRBV4-3 to TRBJ2-1; D remains unclear. Germline CDR1 reads LGHNA; CDR2 reads YSLEER. The germline V and J ends were trimmed by 4 bases and 1 base, with 11 bases remaining between them. CDR3 length: 15 amino acids. Here the CDR3 reads CASSRDPDSYNEQFF. The DNA for the CDR3 is TGCGCCAGCAGCCGAGACCCGGATTCCTACAATGAGCAGTTCTTC.

The chain is built from TRBV7-3 and TRBJ2-1, with 8 bases matching TRBD1. V shed 1 base and J 0 bases; nucleotides not matched to a gene: 2. The CDR3 runs to 16 residues. Germline CDR1 SGHTA, CDR2 FQGTGA. The CDR3 coding sequence is TGTGCCAGCAGCTTAAACAGGGGGAGCTCCTACAATGAGCAGTTCTTC. It codes for CASSLNRGSSYNEQFF.

V and J are TRBV4-2 and TRBJ2-1; 8 bases match TRBD2. This CDR3 region has 18 residues. Germline values: CDR1 LGHNA, CDR2 YNFKEQ. Unmatched junction bases numbered 14, after V lost 0 bases and J lost 7 bases. CDR3 nucleotides: TGTGCCAGCAGCCAAGATCCTTCTGCAACGGGAGGGACGAATGAGCAGTTCTTC. Its translation: CASSQDPSATGGTNEQFF.

The rearrangement joins TRBV7-9 to TRBJ2-7; 8 positions match TRBD2. Losses at the gene ends were 4 bases for V and 1 base for J; bases not matched to a gene: 6. The CDR3 is made up of 15 amino acids. Germline assignment: CDR1 SEHNR and CDR2 FQNEAQ (reference sequence). CDR3 protein: CASSYTSGDSYEQYF. The DNA of the CDR3 is TGTGCCAGCAGCTATACTAGCGGAGATTCCTACGAGCAGTACTTC.

The chain carries TRBV29-1 and TRBJ1-1; 7 nucleotides align to TRBD1. Per the germline V gene, CDR1 is SQVTM and CDR2 is ANQGSEA. Trimming removed 2 bases from V and 4 bases from J; junction bases left unmatched: 10. This CDR3 is built from 15 residues. The CDR3 nucleotides read TGCAGCGTTGAACAGGGGGGCGCCGAGCGCACTGAAGCTTTCTTT. It specifies CSVEQGGAERTEAFF.

A few counts support this clonotype. V and J are TRBV12-3 or TRBV12-4 and TRBJ2-3; no definite D call. V lost 6 bases and J lost 1, with 8 bases in between. This CDR3 has 13 amino acids. The CDR3 loop reads CASSDVGTDTQYF. CDR3 bases: TGTGCCAGCAGCGACGTCGGCACAGATACGCAGTATTTT.

The chain combines TRBV20-1 with TRBJ2-1; 9 positions agree with TRBD1. Trimming at V came to 5 bases and at J to 3 bases, leaving 8 bases not matched to a gene. Germline values: CDR1 DFQATT, CDR2 SNEGSKA (reference sequence). CDR3 length: 15 amino acids. CDR3 loop: CSAGDREVIYNEQFF. Written as DNA, the CDR3 is TGCAGTGCTGGGGACAGGGAAGTAATCTACAATGAGCAGTTCTTC.

This clonotype has only a few counts. The chain couples TRBV5-1 to TRBJ2-5; 9 bases map to TRBD1. The V gene's germline CDR1 is SGHRS and CDR2 YFSETQ. The CDR3 covers 16 residues. V lost 2 bases, J lost 1 base, and 6 bases stayed unmatched. The CDR3 nucleotides read TGCGCCAGCAGCTTTGGTGACAGGGGGTTCCAAGAGACCCAGTACTTC. Protein: CASSFGDRGFQETQYF.

The chain couples TRBV7-9 to TRBJ2-1; 9 bases map to TRBD1. This CDR3 comprises 15 residues. Germline values: CDR1 SEHNR, CDR2 FQNEAQ (reference sequence). The V segment lost 2 bases and the J segment 8 bases; nucleotides outside the gene matches: 7. The CDR3 is CASSLLGQGIDEQFF. The CDR3 DNA sequence: TGTGCCAGCAGCTTACTTGGACAGGGGATCGATGAGCAGTTCTTC.

The chain is built from TRBV7-6 and TRBJ1-2; D not resolved. CDR1 is SGHVS, CDR2 FNYEAQ, per germline. CDR3 length: 11 residues. Trimming took 11 bases from V and 4 from J, leaving 11 bases between them. CDR3: CAAGGSYGYTF. The CDR3 nucleotides read TGTGCCGCCGGAGGGTCCTATGGCTACACCTTC.

The chain uses TRBV9 and TRBJ2-7, with D uncertain. CDR3 length: 14 residues. Trimming removed 0 bases at V and 6 bases at J, with 13 bases between. In germline, CDR1 is SGDLS, CDR2 YYNGEE. The CDR3 here is CASSVGLEWGEQYF. The CDR3 region has the DNA TGTGCCAGCAGCGTAGGGCTAGAGTGGGGCGAGCAGTACTTC.

The chain employs TRBV29-1 and TRBJ2-7, with D possibly being TRBD1 or TRBD2 (5 bases each). CDR3 length: 12 amino acids. With 7 bases removed from V and 3 bases from J, the gap between germline ends came to 13 bases. The germline CDR1 and CDR2 sequences are SQVTM and ANQGSEA. The CDR3 DNA sequence: TGCAGCGCCGGGACGGGTAACTACGAGCAGTACTTC. It translates to CSAGTGNYEQYF.

At least ten counts were recorded for this clonotype. The rearrangement joins TRBV7-9 to TRBJ2-1, with D maybe TRBD2 (6 bases). This CDR3 is built from 16 residues. Trimming shortened V by 4 bases and J by 4 bases, and 17 bases separated the two germline ends. Germline CDR1 SEHNR, CDR2 FQNEAQ (reference sequence). CDR3 sequence reads: CASSSGAGATYNEQFF. In DNA, the CDR3 is TGTGCCAGCAGCTCGGGAGCGGGCGCTACTTACAATGAGCAGTTCTTC.

This clonotype was recorded a few times. The J gene is TRBJ1-2, the V gene TRBV20-1, with a possible D match to TRBD1 (6 bases). Per the germline V gene, CDR1 is DFQATT and CDR2 is SNEGSKA (reference sequence). V was cut by 3 bases and J by 6 bases, with 17 bases left in between. The CDR3 runs to 14 residues. The CDR3 protein is CSASKLGAANGYTF. CDR3 coding DNA: TGCAGTGCTAGCAAGCTGGGGGCGGCGAATGGCTACACCTTC.